These 10 T cell receptor beta chains were all obtained from the same sample, sequenced in a study of shared clonotypes between healthy human individuals. The method was immunoSEQ multiplex PCR; TCRdb's version includes in-frame clones alone and lacks a portion of them. The sample shows some 2,500,000 clones, 93% of them seen only once. Sequencing was performed on naive CD4+ T cells from PBMCs. The subset: CD45RA+ positively selected. These receptors originate from a man younger than 35 in good health. Some clones in this sample may be carry-over from other donors' samples.

This chain links TRBV5-1 with TRBJ2-5, with 8 bases matching TRBD1. The DNA matches TRBJ2-7 better at its end, which makes the J call doubtful. CDR1 is SGHRS and CDR2 is YFSETQ in the germline V gene. The CDR3 length is 13 residues. CDR3 residues: CASSLDREDEQYF. The CDR3 nucleotides read TGCGCCAGCAGTCTGGACAGGGAGGACGAGCAGTACTTC.

The chain recombines TRBV28 with TRBJ2-1; no reliable D call. V was shortened by 9 bases and J by 10 bases, with 13 bases between the two germline ends. The germline V gene encodes CDR1 MDHEN and CDR2 SYDVKM. There are 11 residues in the CDR3. CDR3 region: CASRRNSEQFF. CDR3 DNA: TGTGCCAGTCGGCGAAATAGCGAGCAGTTCTTC. Full variable domain (rest looked up from reference TRBV28 and TRBJ2-1): DVKVTQSSRYLVKRTGEKVFLECVQDMDHENMFWYRQDPGLGLRLIYFSYDVKMKEKGDIPEGYSVSREKKERFSLILESASTNQTSMYLCASRRNSEQFFGPGTRLTVL.

The chain uses TRBV5-1 and TRBJ2-3, with 9 bases matching TRBD2. Trimming removed 4 bases from V and 0 bases from J; junction bases left unmatched: 9. The CDR3 covers 17 residues. Germline CDR1 is SGHRS and CDR2 is YFSETQ. As DNA, the CDR3 is TGCGCCAGCAGCCCTACTCTTCTAGCGGGAAGCACAGATACGCAGTATTTT. Translating it yields CASSPTLLAGSTDTQYF.

As regards this clone: Other DNA sequences within the sample encode an identical CDR3. The chain recombines TRBV18 with TRBJ1-5, with a tentative D call TRBD1 (5 bases). The CDR3 contains 13 residues. V lost 3 bases to trimming and J lost 4 bases, with 7 bases between them. The germline V gene encodes CDR1 KGHSH and CDR2 LQKENI. The CDR3 DNA follows: TGTGCCAGCTCACCCGAGGGGAATCAGCCCCAGCATTTT. This translates into CASSPEGNQPQHF.

V is TRBV29-1 and J is TRBJ2-2; TRBD1 aligns across 9 bases. There are 17 residues in the CDR3. Per germline, CDR1 SQVTM and CDR2 ANQGSEA. J gave up 4 bases and V 4 bases, and 13 bases lay outside the gene matches. As DNA, the CDR3 is TGCAGCGTTGCAGACAGGGGGTCTGGAACGGTCACCGGGGAGCTGTTTTTT. It encodes CSVADRGSGTVTGELFF.

This sequence joins TRBV4-1 and TRBJ1-1; 7 positions match TRBD1. CDR3 length: 18 amino acids. CDR1 and CDR2 from the germline V gene are MGHRA and YSYEKL. With V trimmed by 0 bases and J by 0 bases, 10 bases remained unmatched. CDR3 protein: CASSQDSPGQLLNTEAFF. The CDR3 bases are TGCGCCAGCAGCCAAGATAGCCCGGGACAGCTCTTGAACACTGAAGCTTTCTTT.

Details on this clone: The sample holds other DNA sequences that translate to the same CDR3. The chain uses TRBV5-1 and TRBJ2-1, with 9 bases fitting TRBD2. This CDR3 has 15 residues. J was trimmed by 4 bases and V by 0 bases; bases with no gene match: 2. CDR1 is SGHRS, CDR2 YFSETQ, per germline. The CDR3 sequence is CASSLATSGYNEQFF. DNA for the CDR3: TGCGCCAGCAGCTTGGCGACTAGCGGATACAATGAGCAGTTCTTC.

The gene calls are TRBV7-9 and TRBJ2-1, with 14 bases fitting TRBD2. CDR1 is SEHNR and CDR2 is FQNEAQ in the germline V gene (reference sequence). The CDR3 runs to 18 residues. V lost 5 bases, J lost 4 bases, and 10 bases stayed unmatched. The CDR3 is CASSPSLGLAGVYNEQFF. The CDR3 DNA sequence: TGTGCCAGCAGCCCCAGCCTGGGACTAGCGGGAGTTTACAATGAGCAGTTCTTC.

This chain joins TRBV28 and TRBJ1-3, with D unclear. The CDR3 covers 12 residues. Germline V gene lookup returns CDR1 MDHEN and CDR2 SYDVKM. Trimming removed 5 bases from V and 6 bases from J, with 8 bases in between. CDR3 DNA: TGTGCCAGCAGTCCCAGTATAAACACCATATATTTT. This codes for CASSPSINTIYF.

This clone was detected once. The rearrangement links TRBV7-2 to TRBJ2-7; a possible D gene is TRBD1 (8 bases). V was trimmed by 8 bases and J by 6 bases, leaving 17 bases between them. The CDR3 spans 13 residues. From germline, CDR1 is SGHTA and CDR2 FQGNSA. DNA of the CDR3: TGTGCCAGCGCATGGACAGGGAGGGGCGAGCAGTACTTC. This codes for CASAWTGRGEQYF.